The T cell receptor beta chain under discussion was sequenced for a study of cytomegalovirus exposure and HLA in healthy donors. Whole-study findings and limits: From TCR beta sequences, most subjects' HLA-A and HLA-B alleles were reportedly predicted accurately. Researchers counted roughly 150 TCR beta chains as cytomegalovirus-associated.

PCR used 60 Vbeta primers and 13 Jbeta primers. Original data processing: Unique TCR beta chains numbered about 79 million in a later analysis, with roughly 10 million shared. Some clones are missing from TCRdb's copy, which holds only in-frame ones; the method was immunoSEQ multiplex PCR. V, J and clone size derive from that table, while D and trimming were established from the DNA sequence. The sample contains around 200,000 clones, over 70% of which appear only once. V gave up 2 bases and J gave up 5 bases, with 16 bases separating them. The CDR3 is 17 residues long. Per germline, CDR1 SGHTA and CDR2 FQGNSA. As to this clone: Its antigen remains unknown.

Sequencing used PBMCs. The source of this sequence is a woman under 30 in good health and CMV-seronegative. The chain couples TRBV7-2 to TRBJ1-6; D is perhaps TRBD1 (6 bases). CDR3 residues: CASSLTGRTLNNSPLHF. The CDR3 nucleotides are TGTGCCAGCAGCTTAACAGGGCGGACTCTGAATAATTCACCCCTCCACTTT. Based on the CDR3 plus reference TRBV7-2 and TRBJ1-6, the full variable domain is GAGVSQSPSNKVTEKGKDVELRCDPISGHTALYWYRQSLGQGLEFLIYFQGNSAPDKSGLPSDRFSAERTGGSVSTLTIQRTQQEDSAVYLCASSLTGRTLNNSPLHFGNGTRLTVT.